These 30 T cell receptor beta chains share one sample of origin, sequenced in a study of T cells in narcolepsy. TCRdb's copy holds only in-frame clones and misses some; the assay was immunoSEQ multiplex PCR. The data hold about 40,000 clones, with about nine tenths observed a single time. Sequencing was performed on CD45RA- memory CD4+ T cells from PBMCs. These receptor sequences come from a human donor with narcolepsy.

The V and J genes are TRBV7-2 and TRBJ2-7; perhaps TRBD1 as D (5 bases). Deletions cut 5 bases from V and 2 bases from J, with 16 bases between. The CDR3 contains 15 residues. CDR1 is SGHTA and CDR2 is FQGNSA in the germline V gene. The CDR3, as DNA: TGTGCCAGCAGCCCTGGTGGGGCGGATCCCTACGAGCAGTACTTC. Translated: CASSPGGADPYEQYF.

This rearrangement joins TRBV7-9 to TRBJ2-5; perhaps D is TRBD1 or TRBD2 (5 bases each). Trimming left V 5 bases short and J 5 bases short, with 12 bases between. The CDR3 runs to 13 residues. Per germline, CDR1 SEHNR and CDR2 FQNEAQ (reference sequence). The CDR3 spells CASSRAGTETQYF. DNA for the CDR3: TGTGCCAGCAGCCGAGCAGGGACGGAGACCCAGTACTTC.

The CDR3 coding sequence is TGTGCCAGCTCACCCGGGACAGGGGGCTATGAAGCTTTCTTT. It is translated as CASSPGTGGYEAFF. The chain uses TRBV18 and TRBJ1-1, with 12 bases matching TRBD1. Germline CDR1 KGHSH, CDR2 LQKENI. The trim removed 3 bases at V and 7 bases at J, leaving 3 bases unmatched. The CDR3 length is 14 residues.

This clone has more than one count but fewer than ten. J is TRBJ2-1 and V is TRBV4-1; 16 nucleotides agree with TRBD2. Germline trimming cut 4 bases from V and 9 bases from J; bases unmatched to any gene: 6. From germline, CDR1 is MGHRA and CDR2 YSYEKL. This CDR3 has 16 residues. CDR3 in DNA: TGCGCCAGCAGCCTGACCGGGACTAGCGGGAGGGGTGAGCAGTTCTTC. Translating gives CASSLTGTSGRGEQFF.

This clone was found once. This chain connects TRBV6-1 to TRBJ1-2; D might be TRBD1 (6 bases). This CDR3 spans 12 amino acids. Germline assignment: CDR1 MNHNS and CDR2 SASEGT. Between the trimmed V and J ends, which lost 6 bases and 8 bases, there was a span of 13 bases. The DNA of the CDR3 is TGTGCCAGCAGACGAACAGGGCGCGGCTACACCTTC. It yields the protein CASRRTGRGYTF.

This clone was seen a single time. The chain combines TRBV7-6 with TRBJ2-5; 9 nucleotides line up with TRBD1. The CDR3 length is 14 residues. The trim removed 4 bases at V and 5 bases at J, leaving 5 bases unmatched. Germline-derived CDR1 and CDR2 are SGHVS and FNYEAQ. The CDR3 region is CASSSGTGTETQYF. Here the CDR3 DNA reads TGTGCCAGCAGCTCAGGGACAGGGACGGAGACCCAGTACTTC.

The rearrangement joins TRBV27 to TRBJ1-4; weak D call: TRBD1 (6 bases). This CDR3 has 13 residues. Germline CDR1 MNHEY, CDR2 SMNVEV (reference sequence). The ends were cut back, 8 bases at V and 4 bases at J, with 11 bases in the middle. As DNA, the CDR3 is TGTGCCAGCGCTGACAGGTTTAATGAAAAACTGTTTTTT. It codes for CASADRFNEKLFF. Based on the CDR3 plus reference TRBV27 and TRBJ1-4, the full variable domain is EAQVTQNPRYLITVTGKKLTVTCSQNMNHEYMSWYRQDPGLGLRQIYYSMNVEVTDKGDVPEGYKVSRKEKRNFPLILESPSPNQTSLYFCASADRFNEKLFFGSGTQLSVL.

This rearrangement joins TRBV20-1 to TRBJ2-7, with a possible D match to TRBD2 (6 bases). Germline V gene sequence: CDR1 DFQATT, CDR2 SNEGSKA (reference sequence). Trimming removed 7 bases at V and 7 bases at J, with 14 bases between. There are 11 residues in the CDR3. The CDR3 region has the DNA TGCAGTGTGGGACGTCGGGGGGAGCAGTACTTC. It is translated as CSVGRRGEQYF.

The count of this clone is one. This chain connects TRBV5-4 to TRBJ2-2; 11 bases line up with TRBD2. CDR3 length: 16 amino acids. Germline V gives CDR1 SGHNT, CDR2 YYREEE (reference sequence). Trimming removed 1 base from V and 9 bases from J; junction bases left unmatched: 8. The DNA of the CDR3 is TGTGCCAGCAGCTTGTTCCTAGCGGGGGGAAGTAGGGAGCTGTTTTTT. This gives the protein CASSLFLAGGSRELFF.

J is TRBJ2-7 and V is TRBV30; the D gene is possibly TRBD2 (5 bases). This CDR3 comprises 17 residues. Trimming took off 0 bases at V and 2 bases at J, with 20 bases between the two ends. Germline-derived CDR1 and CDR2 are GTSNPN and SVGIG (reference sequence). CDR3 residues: CAWSVPPRLTTTYEQYF. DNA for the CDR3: TGTGCCTGGAGTGTACCCCCCAGACTAACAACCACCTACGAGCAGTACTTC.

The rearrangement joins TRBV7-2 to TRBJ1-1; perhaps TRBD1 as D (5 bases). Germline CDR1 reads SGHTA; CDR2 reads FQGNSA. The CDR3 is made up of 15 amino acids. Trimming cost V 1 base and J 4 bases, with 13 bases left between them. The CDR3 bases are TGTGCCAGCAGCTTAGAAGCAGGGAGGCGCACTGAAGCTTTCTTT. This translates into CASSLEAGRRTEAFF.

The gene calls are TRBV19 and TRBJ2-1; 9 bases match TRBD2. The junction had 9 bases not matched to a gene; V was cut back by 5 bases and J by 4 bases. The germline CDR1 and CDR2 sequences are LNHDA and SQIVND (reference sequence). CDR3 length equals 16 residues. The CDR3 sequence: CASSPFGRGGYNEQFF. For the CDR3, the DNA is TGTGCCAGTAGTCCCTTCGGGCGGGGGGGTTACAATGAGCAGTTCTTC.

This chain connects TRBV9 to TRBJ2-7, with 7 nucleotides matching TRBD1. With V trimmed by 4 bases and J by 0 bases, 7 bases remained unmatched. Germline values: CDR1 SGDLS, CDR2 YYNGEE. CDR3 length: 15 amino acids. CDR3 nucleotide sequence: TGTGCCAGCAGCCCCACGGGACAGAACTCCTACGAGCAGTACTTC. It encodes CASSPTGQNSYEQYF.

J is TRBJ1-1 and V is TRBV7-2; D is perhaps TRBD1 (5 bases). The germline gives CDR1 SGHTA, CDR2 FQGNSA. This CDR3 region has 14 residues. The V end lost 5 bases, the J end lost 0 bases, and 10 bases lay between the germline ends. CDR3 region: CASSPRVVNTEAFF. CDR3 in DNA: TGTGCCAGCAGCCCCAGGGTTGTGAACACTGAAGCTTTCTTT.

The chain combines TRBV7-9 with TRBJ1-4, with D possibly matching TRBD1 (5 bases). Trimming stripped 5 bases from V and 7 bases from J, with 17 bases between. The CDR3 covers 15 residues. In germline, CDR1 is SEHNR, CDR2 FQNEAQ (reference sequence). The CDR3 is CASSLPGGTGEKLFF. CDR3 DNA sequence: TGTGCCAGCAGCCTACCGGGCGGGACTGGTGAAAAACTGTTTTTT.

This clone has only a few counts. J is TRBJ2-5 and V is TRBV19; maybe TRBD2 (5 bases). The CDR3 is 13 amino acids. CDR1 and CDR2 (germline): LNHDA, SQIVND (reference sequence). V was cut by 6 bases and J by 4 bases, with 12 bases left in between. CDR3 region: CASSSSGSETQYF. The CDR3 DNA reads TGTGCCAGTAGCTCTTCGGGGTCAGAGACCCAGTACTTC. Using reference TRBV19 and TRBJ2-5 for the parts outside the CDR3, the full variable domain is DGGITQSPKYLFRKEGQNVTLSCEQNLNHDAMYWYRQDPGQGLRLIYYSQIVNDFQKGDIAEGYSVSREKKESFPLTVTSAQKNPTAFYLCASSSSGSETQYFGPGTRLLVL.

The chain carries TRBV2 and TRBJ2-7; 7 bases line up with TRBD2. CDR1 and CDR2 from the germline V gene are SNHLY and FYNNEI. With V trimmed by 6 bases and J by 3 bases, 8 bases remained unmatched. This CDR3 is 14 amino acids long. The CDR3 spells CASSPGLDDYEQYF. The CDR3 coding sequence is TGTGCCAGCAGCCCTGGACTAGACGACTACGAGCAGTACTTC.

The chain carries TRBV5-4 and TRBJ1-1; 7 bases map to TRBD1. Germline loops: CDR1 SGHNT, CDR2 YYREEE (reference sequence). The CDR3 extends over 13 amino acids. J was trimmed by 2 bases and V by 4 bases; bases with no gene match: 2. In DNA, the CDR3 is TGTGCCAGCAGCCGGGACAGAAACACTGAAGCTTTCTTT. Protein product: CASSRDRNTEAFF.

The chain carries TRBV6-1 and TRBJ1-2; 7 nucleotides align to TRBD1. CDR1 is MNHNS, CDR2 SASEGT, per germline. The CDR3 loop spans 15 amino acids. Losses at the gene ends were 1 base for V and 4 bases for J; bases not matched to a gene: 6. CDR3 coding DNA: TGTGCCAGCAGTGAAGACAGGGGAGGGAGCTATGGCTACACCTTC. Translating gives CASSEDRGGSYGYTF.

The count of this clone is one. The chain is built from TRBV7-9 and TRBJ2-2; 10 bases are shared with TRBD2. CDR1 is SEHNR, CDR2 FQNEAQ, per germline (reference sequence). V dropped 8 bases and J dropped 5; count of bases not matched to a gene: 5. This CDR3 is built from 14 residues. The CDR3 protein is CASRKTSGTGELFF. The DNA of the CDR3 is TGTGCCAGCCGCAAGACTAGCGGGACCGGGGAGCTGTTTTTT.

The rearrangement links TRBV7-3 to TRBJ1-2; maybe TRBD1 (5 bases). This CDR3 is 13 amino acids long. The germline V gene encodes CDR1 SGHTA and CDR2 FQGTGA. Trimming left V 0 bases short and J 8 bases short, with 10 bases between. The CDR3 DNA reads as TGTGCCAGCAGCTTAACTGAGGGGCAGGGCTACACCTTC. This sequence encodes CASSLTEGQGYTF.

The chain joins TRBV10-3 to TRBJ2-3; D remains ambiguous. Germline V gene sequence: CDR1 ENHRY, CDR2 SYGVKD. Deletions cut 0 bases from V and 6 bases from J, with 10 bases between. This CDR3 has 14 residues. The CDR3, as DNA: TGTGCCATCAGTGAGTCGGGCTCTGTGGATACGCAGTATTTT. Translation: CAISESGSVDTQYF.

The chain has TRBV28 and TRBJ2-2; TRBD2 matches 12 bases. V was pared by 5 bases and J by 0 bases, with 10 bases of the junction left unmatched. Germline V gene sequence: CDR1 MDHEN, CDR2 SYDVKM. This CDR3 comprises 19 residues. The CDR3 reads CASSPLLLAGGPNTGELFF. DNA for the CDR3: TGTGCCAGCAGTCCACTCTTGCTAGCGGGAGGGCCGAACACCGGGGAGCTGTTTTTT.

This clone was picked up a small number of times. In DNA form, the CDR3 reads TGTGCCAGCAGTCCTATAGCGGGAGAGGGAGTGGGAGAGCAGTACTTC. Amino acids: CASSPIAGEGVGEQYF. This chain uses TRBV2 with TRBJ2-7; 9 bases align to TRBD2. This CDR3 comprises 16 residues. Trimming cost V 5 bases and J 7 bases; bases outside gene matches: 15. The V gene's germline CDR1 is SNHLY and CDR2 FYNNEI.

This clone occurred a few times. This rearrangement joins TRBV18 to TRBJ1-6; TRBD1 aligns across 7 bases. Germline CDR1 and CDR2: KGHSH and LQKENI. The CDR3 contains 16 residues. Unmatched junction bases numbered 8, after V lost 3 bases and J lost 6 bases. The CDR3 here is CASSPATGSRNSPLHF. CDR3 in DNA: TGTGCCAGCTCACCCGCGACAGGGTCCCGTAATTCACCCCTCCACTTT. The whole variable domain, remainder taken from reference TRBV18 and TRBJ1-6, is NAGVMQNPRHLVRRRGQEARLRCSPMKGHSHVYWYRQLPEEGLKFMVYLQKENIIDESGMPKERFSAEFPKEGPSILRIQQVVRGDSAAYFCASSPATGSRNSPLHFGNGTRLTVT.

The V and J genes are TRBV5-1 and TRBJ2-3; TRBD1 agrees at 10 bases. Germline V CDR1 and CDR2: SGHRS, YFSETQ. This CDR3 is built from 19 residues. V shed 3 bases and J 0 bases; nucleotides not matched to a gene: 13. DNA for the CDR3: TGCGCCAGCAGCTCCGGGACAGGGGACGGTCAGTGGAGCACAGATACGCAGTATTTT. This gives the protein CASSSGTGDGQWSTDTQYF.

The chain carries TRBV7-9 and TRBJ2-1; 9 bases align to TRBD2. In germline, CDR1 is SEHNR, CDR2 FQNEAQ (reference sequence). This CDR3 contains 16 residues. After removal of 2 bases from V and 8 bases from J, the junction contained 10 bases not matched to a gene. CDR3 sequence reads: CASSLMGSGGKYEQFF. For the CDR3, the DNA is TGTGCCAGCAGCTTAATGGGTAGCGGGGGAAAATATGAGCAGTTCTTC.

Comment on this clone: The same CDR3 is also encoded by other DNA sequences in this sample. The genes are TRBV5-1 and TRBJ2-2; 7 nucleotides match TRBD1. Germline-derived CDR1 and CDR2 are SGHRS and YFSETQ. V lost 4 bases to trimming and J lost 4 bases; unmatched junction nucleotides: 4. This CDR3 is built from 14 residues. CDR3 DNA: TGCGCCAGCAGCCTGGGACAGCCCACCGGGGAGCTGTTTTTT. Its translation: CASSLGQPTGELFF.

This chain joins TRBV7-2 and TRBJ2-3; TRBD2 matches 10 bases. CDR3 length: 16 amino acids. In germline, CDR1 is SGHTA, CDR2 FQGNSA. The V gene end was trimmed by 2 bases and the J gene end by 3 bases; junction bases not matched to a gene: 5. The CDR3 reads CASSLTSGIGTDTQYF. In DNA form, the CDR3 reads TGTGCCAGCAGCTTAACTAGCGGGATAGGGACAGATACGCAGTATTTT.

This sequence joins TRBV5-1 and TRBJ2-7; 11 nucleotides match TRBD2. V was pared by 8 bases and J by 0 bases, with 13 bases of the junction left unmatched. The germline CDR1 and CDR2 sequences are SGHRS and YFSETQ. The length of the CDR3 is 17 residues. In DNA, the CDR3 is TGCGCCAGTCGACCCGACCCTAGCGGGAGGCGCTCCTACGAGCAGTACTTC. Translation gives CASRPDPSGRRSYEQYF.